This T cell receptor beta chain was retrieved from a study of Graves' ophthalmopathy and Graves' hyperthyroidism. Amplified TCR beta CDR3 regions were obtained using RNA transcripts as template. In the first round, RT-PCR was carried out with HTBI primers, and a multiplex PCR formed the second round. TCRdb used MiXCR to reprocess the multiplex PCR reads, holding one entry per CDR3 protein. The sample has around 520,000 distinct CDR3 sequences, under 45% seen once. CDR1 and CDR2 (germline): SGHTA, FQGTGA. The V gene end was trimmed by 2 bases and the J gene end by 6 bases; junction bases not matched to a gene: 10. This CDR3 has 15 residues. The study excluded patients with other autoimmune diseases, uncontrolled infections, pregnancy or lactation. Notes on the study in general: In blood, most expanded thyroid clonotypes above 0.001 frequency were also detected.

This clonotype has more than one count but fewer than ten. Antigen unknown. A much more abundant neighbour one base away suggests this may be a read error. The specimen was peripheral blood or thyroid tissue (not recorded which). This clonotype originated in an adult man with Graves' hyperthyroidism. This chain connects TRBV7-3 to TRBJ2-7, with TRBD1 matching over 7 bases. The CDR3 bases are TGTGCCAGCAGCTTATCCCAGACAGGGAGTGCCGAGCAGTACTTC. Translation: CASSLSQTGSAEQYF.